A selection of T cell receptor beta chains follows, all from one sample in a study of T cells after yellow fever vaccination. Each CDR3 protein gets one entry after TCRdb re-called the 5' RACE reads with MiXCR. Among 450,000 to 550,000 distinct CDR3 sequences, about a fifth were seen once, and the ten largest hold roughly a sixth. Here the sequenced sample was PBMCs, taken roughly 20 days after the first yellow fever vaccination. The receptors were gathered from a man between 18 and 29 years old who received the YFV17D yellow fever vaccine. Each CDR3 is given with its conserved first and last residue. Each record gives: V gene, J gene, clone size, D gene, CDR3 DNA, CDR3 protein. A D gene is named only where the DNA matches it firmly. Clone sizes are given selectively: once, few, many, or a class where the clone is expanded.

v_gene: TRBV20-1; j_gene: TRBJ1-4; abundance: NA; d_gene: NA; CDR3nt: TGCAGTGCTAGAGATGCAGGGAAGCGAGAAAAACTGTTTTTT; CDR3aa: CSARDAGKREKLFF
v_gene: TRBV7-2; j_gene: TRBJ1-2; abundance: once; d_gene: NA; CDR3nt: TGTGCCAGCAGCTTCGGACCGGCGAACTATGGCTACACCTTC; CDR3aa: CASSFGPANYGYTF
v_gene: TRBV29-1; j_gene: TRBJ2-7; abundance: NA; d_gene: TRBD1; CDR3nt: TGCAGCGTTGAAGGCCGGACAGGGAGTGCCTACGAGCAGTACTTC; CDR3aa: CSVEGRTGSAYEQYF
v_gene: TRBV20-1; j_gene: TRBJ2-7; abundance: NA; d_gene: NA; CDR3nt: TGCAGTGCAAATGACGGACTCTTCTCCTACGAGCAGTACTTC; CDR3aa: CSANDGLFSYEQYF
v_gene: TRBV29-1; j_gene: TRBJ2-5; abundance: few; d_gene: NA; CDR3nt: TGCAGCGTTGGGTGGGGTCGGTACCAAGAGACCCAGTACTTC; CDR3aa: CSVGWGRYQETQYF
v_gene: TRBV2; j_gene: TRBJ2-1; abundance: few; d_gene: NA; CDR3nt: TGTGCCAGCAGTGAACAGCCCTCCTGGGACAATGAGCAGTTCTTC; CDR3aa: CASSEQPSWDNEQFF
v_gene: TRBV27; j_gene: TRBJ2-4; abundance: many; d_gene: TRBD1; CDR3nt: TGTGCCAGCAGTCCCCGGGACAGCCTCATGGGGCCCAAAAACATTCAGTACTTC; CDR3aa: CASSPRDSLMGPKNIQYF
v_gene: TRBV27; j_gene: TRBJ1-4; abundance: NA; d_gene: NA; CDR3nt: TGTGCCAGCAGTTTATCTTTCCGGGGAACTAATGAAAAACTGTTTTTT; CDR3aa: CASSLSFRGTNEKLFF
v_gene: TRBV5-5; j_gene: TRBJ2-6; abundance: few; d_gene: NA; CDR3nt: TGTGCCAGCAGCTTGGACCTTACTGGGGCCAACGTCCTGACTTTC; CDR3aa: CASSLDLTGANVLTF
v_gene: TRBV5-1; j_gene: TRBJ1-6; abundance: NA; d_gene: NA; CDR3nt: TGCGCCAGCACCGATCGGACGCCACCTTCACCCCTCCACTTT; CDR3aa: CASTDRTPPSPLHF
v_gene: TRBV7-2; j_gene: TRBJ2-7; abundance: NA; d_gene: NA; CDR3nt: TGTGCCAGCAGCTTAATCGCAGGTCAATCCTACGAGCAGTACTTC; CDR3aa: CASSLIAGQSYEQYF
v_gene: TRBV27; j_gene: TRBJ2-3; abundance: NA; d_gene: NA; CDR3nt: TGTGCCAGCAGTTTACGGGGAGGTAGTCGATCTAGAGATACGCAGTATTTT; CDR3aa: CASSLRGGSRSRDTQYF
v_gene: TRBV11-2; j_gene: TRBJ2-5; abundance: NA; d_gene: NA; CDR3nt: TGTGCCAGCAGCTATGGGGCTCGCGGTCGAGAGACCCAGTACTTC; CDR3aa: CASSYGARGRETQYF
v_gene: TRBV7-2; j_gene: TRBJ2-7; abundance: NA; d_gene: NA; CDR3nt: TGTGCCAGCAGCTTGGGTCGCGGCCACGAGCAGTACTTC; CDR3aa: CASSLGRGHEQYF
v_gene: TRBV19; j_gene: TRBJ1-1; abundance: NA; d_gene: NA; CDR3nt: TGTGCCAGTAGTATAAGAGTCGGGAGAACTGAAGCTTTCTTT; CDR3aa: CASSIRVGRTEAFF
v_gene: TRBV5-1; j_gene: TRBJ2-7; abundance: NA; d_gene: TRBD1; CDR3nt: TGCGCCAGCAGCTTGCCGGGACAGGGCGTATCCTACGAGCAGTACTTC; CDR3aa: CASSLPGQGVSYEQYF
v_gene: TRBV7-9; j_gene: TRBJ2-4; abundance: NA; d_gene: NA; CDR3nt: TGTGCCAGCAGCTTAAGAAGGGAAGGTTTCGACATTCAGTACTTC; CDR3aa: CASSLRREGFDIQYF
v_gene: TRBV7-2; j_gene: TRBJ1-1; abundance: many; d_gene: TRBD1; CDR3nt: TGTGCCAGCAGCTTAAGACAGGGGACCACTGAAGCTTTCTTT; CDR3aa: CASSLRQGTTEAFF
v_gene: TRBV7-2; j_gene: TRBJ2-5; abundance: few; d_gene: NA; CDR3nt: TGTGCCAGCAGTTCGACTCGCCAAGAGACCCAGTACTTC; CDR3aa: CASSSTRQETQYF
v_gene: TRBV7-9; j_gene: TRBJ1-4; abundance: many; d_gene: TRBD1; CDR3nt: TGTGCCAGCAGTCCTCAGGGGGCGAGAAATGAAAAACTGTTTTTT; CDR3aa: CASSPQGARNEKLFF
v_gene: TRBV20-1; j_gene: TRBJ1-1; abundance: many; d_gene: NA; CDR3nt: TGCAGTGCTAGTAATAGCTTAAACACTGAAGCTTTCTTT; CDR3aa: CSASNSLNTEAFF
v_gene: TRBV5-4; j_gene: TRBJ2-1; abundance: once; d_gene: TRBD2; CDR3nt: TGTGCCAGCAGCTTGGGTGAACTAGCGGGGGGGATCTCCTACAATGAGCAGTTCTTC; CDR3aa: CASSLGELAGGISYNEQFF
v_gene: TRBV27; j_gene: TRBJ1-4; abundance: NA; d_gene: NA; CDR3nt: TGTGCCAGCAGAACTTTTATACTAGGGGGGACAACTAATGAAAAACTGTTTTTT; CDR3aa: CASRTFILGGTTNEKLFF
v_gene: TRBV7-2; j_gene: TRBJ2-1; abundance: NA; d_gene: TRBD1; CDR3nt: TGTGCCAGCAGCTTCGACAGGGGTACGAACAATGAGCAGTTCTTC; CDR3aa: CASSFDRGTNNEQFF
v_gene: TRBV6-1; j_gene: TRBJ1-2; abundance: NA; d_gene: NA; CDR3nt: TGTGCCAGCAGTAACGCACAGGGCAGCTATGGCTACACCTTC; CDR3aa: CASSNAQGSYGYTF
v_gene: TRBV7-9; j_gene: TRBJ1-1; abundance: NA; d_gene: TRBD1; CDR3nt: TGTGCCAGCAGCACCTGGGACAGGGCGATTCTACAAGCTTTCTTT; CDR3aa: CASSTWDRAILQAFF
v_gene: TRBV29-1; j_gene: TRBJ2-2; abundance: few; d_gene: NA; CDR3nt: TGCAGCGTTGGTAAATTACCCGGGGAGCTGTTTTTT; CDR3aa: CSVGKLPGELFF
v_gene: TRBV18; j_gene: TRBJ1-1; abundance: few; d_gene: TRBD1; CDR3nt: TGTGCCAGCTCACCCGGGCAGGGGGCGGGTGAAGCTTTCTTT; CDR3aa: CASSPGQGAGEAFF
v_gene: TRBV5-1; j_gene: TRBJ2-5; abundance: NA; d_gene: TRBD2; CDR3nt: TGCGCCAGCAGCTTGGCTCGGGCTAGCGGGGGGCACCAAGAGACCCAGTACTTC; CDR3aa: CASSLARASGGHQETQYF
v_gene: TRBV29-1; j_gene: TRBJ2-2; abundance: few; d_gene: TRBD2; CDR3nt: TGCAGCGTTGGCAGCGGGGCGGACACCGGGGAGCTGTTTTTT; CDR3aa: CSVGSGADTGELFF
v_gene: TRBV7-2; j_gene: TRBJ2-3; abundance: once; d_gene: NA; CDR3nt: TGTGCCAGCAGCTTATATGGGCTAGTTGTCACAGATACGCAGTATTTT; CDR3aa: CASSLYGLVVTDTQYF
v_gene: TRBV29-1; j_gene: TRBJ2-5; abundance: NA; d_gene: NA; CDR3nt: TGCAGCGTTGATTTGGGGGCCCAAGAGACCCAGTACTTC; CDR3aa: CSVDLGAQETQYF
v_gene: TRBV20-1; j_gene: TRBJ2-7; abundance: few; d_gene: TRBD2; CDR3nt: TGCAGTGCTAGGGGGATCGGGACTAAGGCCCACGAGCAGTACTTC; CDR3aa: CSARGIGTKAHEQYF
v_gene: TRBV21-1; j_gene: TRBJ1-1; abundance: few; d_gene: NA; CDR3nt: TGTGCCAGCAGCAAACTCGCCAGTGAAGCTTTCTTT; CDR3aa: CASSKLASEAFF
v_gene: TRBV18; j_gene: TRBJ2-3; abundance: few; d_gene: NA; CDR3nt: TGTGCCAGCTCACCACACGTAGCAGGAGGGACCACAGATACGCAGTATTTT; CDR3aa: CASSPHVAGGTTDTQYF
v_gene: TRBV20-1; j_gene: TRBJ2-5; abundance: NA; d_gene: TRBD2; CDR3nt: TGCAGTGCTAGCTCCGGGACTATCCAAGAGACCCAGTACTTC; CDR3aa: CSASSGTIQETQYF
v_gene: TRBV7-2; j_gene: TRBJ2-2; abundance: NA; d_gene: NA; CDR3nt: TGTGCCAGCAGCTTAAGTCCCGGGGAGCTGTTTTTT; CDR3aa: CASSLSPGELFF
v_gene: TRBV27; j_gene: TRBJ2-1; abundance: NA; d_gene: TRBD2; CDR3nt: TGTGCCAGCAGTCCGACCCTAGCGGGGGGTGGCAATGAGCAGTTCTTC; CDR3aa: CASSPTLAGGGNEQFF
v_gene: TRBV5-1; j_gene: TRBJ1-2; abundance: many; d_gene: TRBD1; CDR3nt: TGTGCCAGCAGCTCCGGACAGGGAGGTGGCTACACCTTC; CDR3aa: CASSSGQGGGYTF
v_gene: TRBV25-1; j_gene: TRBJ1-3; abundance: NA; d_gene: NA; CDR3nt: TGTGCCATCCGATATGCAGTCTCTGGAAACACCATATATTTT; CDR3aa: CAIRYAVSGNTIYF